This T cell receptor (beta chain) stems from a study of shared clonotypes between healthy human individuals. Each of the donors was a healthy adult who was HIV-negative and had not had a recent acute infection or vaccination. Every donor was a Caucasian adult from Nashville, Tennessee. Germline-derived CDR1 and CDR2 are LNHNV and YYDKDF (reference sequence). The CDR3 runs to 15 residues. Deletions cut 1 base from V and 11 bases from J, with 18 bases between. This clone was observed a handful of times. No antigen is known for it. Study conclusions and caveats: As a rule, naive subsets had a larger estimated richness than memory subsets.

Every subset had its genomic DNA shared out evenly among several immunoSEQ plates. The method was immunoSEQ multiplex PCR; TCRdb's version includes in-frame clones alone and lacks a portion of them. The repertoire has 1 million to 1.2 million clones, about 80% of them found once; the top ten carry almost 0.9%. Sequenced sample: memory CD4+ T cells from PBMCs. This sample's subset: CD45RA-negative fraction. This receptor was identified in a man aged 18 to 35 in good health. Some clones in this sample may be carry-over from other donors' samples. The chain carries TRBV15 and TRBJ1-5; no reliable D call. DNA of the CDR3: TGTGCCACCAGCAGAGTTCAGGCAGGTACTAAGTCCCAGCATTTT. Its translation: CATSRVQAGTKSQHF.